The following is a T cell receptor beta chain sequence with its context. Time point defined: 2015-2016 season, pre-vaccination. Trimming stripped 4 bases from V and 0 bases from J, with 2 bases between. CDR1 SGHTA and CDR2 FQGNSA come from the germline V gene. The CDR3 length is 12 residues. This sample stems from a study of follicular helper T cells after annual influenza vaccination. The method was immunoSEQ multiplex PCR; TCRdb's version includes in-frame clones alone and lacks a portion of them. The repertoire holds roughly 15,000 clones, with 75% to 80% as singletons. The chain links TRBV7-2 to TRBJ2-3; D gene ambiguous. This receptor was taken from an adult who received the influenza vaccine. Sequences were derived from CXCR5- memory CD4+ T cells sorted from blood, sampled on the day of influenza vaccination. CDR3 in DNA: TGTGCCAGCAGCTCGAGCACAGATACGCAGTATTTT. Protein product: CASSSSTDTQYF.